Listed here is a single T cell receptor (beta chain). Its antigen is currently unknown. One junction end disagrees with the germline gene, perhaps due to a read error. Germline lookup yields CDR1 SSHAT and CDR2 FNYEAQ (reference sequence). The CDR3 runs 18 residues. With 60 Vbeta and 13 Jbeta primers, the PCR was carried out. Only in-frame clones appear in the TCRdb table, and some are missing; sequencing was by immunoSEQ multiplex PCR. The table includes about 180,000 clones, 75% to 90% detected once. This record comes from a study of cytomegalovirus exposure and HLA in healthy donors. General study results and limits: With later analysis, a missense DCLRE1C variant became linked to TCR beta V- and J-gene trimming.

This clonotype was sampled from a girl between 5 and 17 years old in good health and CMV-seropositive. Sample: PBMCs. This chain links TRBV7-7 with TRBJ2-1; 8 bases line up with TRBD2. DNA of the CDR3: TGTGCTAGCAGCCCATCTAGCGGGTCCCCGAGCTCCTACAATGAGCAGTTCTTC. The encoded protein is CASSPSSGSPSSYNEQFF.